In this sample, the clone carrying this T cell receptor beta chain turned up many times. Its antigen is unidentified. How the authors handled the data: Building a distant-metastasis classifier for papillary thyroid cancer drew on CDR3 differences across clinicopathological groups. TCRdb reprocessed the PCR reads using MiXCR. The V and J calls were not made by the authors but by TCRdb's processing. Of roughly 20,000 clones detected, over 25% appear once; the ten largest clones hold about 20%. The source of the sample is a study of metastatic and nonmetastatic thyroid tumors. Study context: Malignant thyroid and benign thyroid patients provided blood and tumor or nodule tissue whose repertoires were compared.

Germline loops: CDR1 SNHLY, CDR2 FYNNEI. The CDR3 extends over 13 amino acids. Trimming removed 3 bases from V and 3 bases from J, with 9 bases in between. All patients were treatment-naive before thyroid surgery. Study-level points and caveats: Reportedly, malignant thyroid tumors had significantly higher TCR beta diversity than benign nodules, in blood and tumor.

Sequencing was done on a sample of blood. The TCR originated in a female donor with papillary thyroid cancer or a benign thyroid nodule (not recorded which). Some clones in this sample may be carry-over from other donors' samples. V gene TRBV2 combines with J gene TRBJ2-7; tentatively, D is TRBD1 (5 bases). CDR3 region: CASSESRDYEQYF. The CDR3 coding sequence is TGTGCCAGCAGTGAGTCCAGGGACTACGAGCAGTACTTC.